The TCR beta chain under discussion was sequenced for a study of molecular identifiers for immune sequencing clone quantification (dated by TCRdb to between 2017 and 2018). Regarding the complete study: For a replicate experiment, RNA from approximately 20,000 or 100,000 naive CD8 T cells was divided into five aliquots, of which four were sequenced. CD8 T cells were used in a methods study to benchmark molecular-identifier clustering-based TCR repertoire sequencing (MIDCIRS) and TCR RNA copy counting. General study outcomes and caveats: When barcode sub-clustering was left out, chimeric consensus sequences inflated TCR diversity, with chimeras reaching as high as 47%. Modeling estimated about 3.3 recovered TCR RNA copies per cell, compared with about ten by digital PCR, which implies around 33% capture efficiency. Clones above 20 RNA copies held over 97% of molecules in CMV-specific effector cells but under 1% in naive cells. The naive libraries included spiked-in Jurkat TCR RNA (roughly nine copies' worth), and this Jurkat TCR RNA is not part of the donor repertoire. A single cell's worth of spiked-in Jurkat TCR RNA was reported detectable even among 750,000 to 1,000,000 naive CD8 T cells. Highly expanded clone sizes could be underestimated if identical TCR molecules share a barcode.

The protocol used for the library was PCR. These reads were obtained on an Illumina HiSeq 4000. Preparation of bulk TCR libraries followed a previously described approach, with the TCR primers listed in Table S5. Total RNA was purified with the Qiagen AllPrep DNA/RNA kit. Reads from multiple sequencing runs of the same library were pooled before analysis. In the authors' own workflow: Reads were retained only if an exact TCR constant sequence was present, and the retained reads were trimmed to 150 nt and grouped according to their 12-nt molecular barcodes. Reads inside each barcode group were sub-clustered using a 15% Levenshtein threshold, and a quality-weighted consensus sequence was constructed for each RNA molecule. Non-functional sequences were removed, as were lower-count sequences one edit away from another. Based on fitting two negative binomial distributions, any barcode sub-cluster with under 20% of the maximum read count was discarded. TCRdb trimmed the raw reads at Q25, called clones with MiXCR and kept productive beta chains. Every entry covers one CDR3 protein and lists the most common genes and DNA from its rows. In this record, the V and J calls reflect TCRdb's handling and not the investigators' own analysis. Counted in this sample were roughly 86,000 distinct CDR3 sequences; around 20% of them appeared once. The top ten hold about 0.85% of the sample.

The CDR3 numbers 13 residues from cysteine through phenylalanine. Only the CDR3 region is kept as DNA, spanning 39 bases read in frame from base 1. The germline V gene supplies CDR1 MGHRA and CDR2 YSYEKL. The trim is 4 bases for V and 9 bases for J, with a gap of 13 bases between the germline ends. Libraries of naive CD8 T cells were built from approximately 20,000 to 1,000,000 sorted cells, with 10%, 30% or 50% of the purified RNA used. Naive CD8 T cells, defined as CD8+CD4-CCR7+CD45RA+, were FACS-sorted into RLT Plus buffer on a BD FACSAria II. Roughly ten TCR copies' worth of Jurkat RNA were spiked into roughly 19,000-1,000,000 naive CD8 T cell samples to test detection sensitivity. CD8 T cells were enriched with RosetteSep CD8+ T Cell Enrichment Cocktail and Ficoll-Paque, followed by ACK red cell lysis. This clonotype was counted many times. Its antigen specificity is not known. No base quality values were provided; no much bigger clone lies one nucleotide off.

This receptor chain uses TRBV4-1 and TRBJ1-3; the D gene assignment is ambiguous. The sample consisted of naive CD8+ T cells from blood, with Jurkat cell RNA spiked in. According to the study, the label for this sample's cell subset or site signals: FACS-sorted CD8+CD4-CCR7+CD45RA+ naive T cells. This sequence originates from a human donor in good health. Some libraries in this study had Jurkat cell RNA spiked in. The sequenced DNA is TGCGCCAGCAGCCCCACCGGGGTTGCCACCATATATTTT. This sequence encodes CASSPTGVATIYF.